This T cell receptor (beta chain) was recovered during a study of T cells in narcolepsy. Germline CDR1 and CDR2: GTSNPN and SVGIG (reference sequence). Trimming took off 0 bases at V and 6 bases at J, with 8 bases between the two ends. The CDR3 spans 12 residues. The protocol was immunoSEQ multiplex PCR, while the TCRdb copy is restricted to in-frame clones and leaves out a portion. Of tens of thousands of clones in the sample, around 82% were seen once. The TCR comes from a human donor with narcolepsy. The V gene is TRBV30, the J gene TRBJ1-2, with no clear D. The specimen was CD45RA- memory CD4+ T cells from PBMCs. In DNA, the CDR3 is TGTGCCTGGAGTGTCTCTAGCCATGGCTACACCTTC. It is translated as CAWSVSSHGYTF. The full variable domain, with the rest looked up from reference TRBV30 and TRBJ1-2, is SQTIHQWPATLVQPVGSPLSLECTVEGTSNPNLYWYRQAAGRGLQLLFYSVGIGQISSEVPQNLSASRPQDRQFILSSKKLLLSDSGFYLCAWSVSSHGYTFGSGTRLTVV.